A single sample is the source of the 27 T cell receptor beta chains below, sequenced in a study of cytomegalovirus exposure and HLA in healthy donors. Primers: 60 Vbeta forward and 13 Jbeta reverse. TCRdb keeps only in-frame clones here, not all; method: immunoSEQ multiplex PCR. This table holds about 140,000 clones, approximately 78% found once. Material: PBMCs. Receptors originate from a man younger than 30 in good health and CMV-seropositive.

The chain couples TRBV4-1 to TRBJ2-7; a possible D gene is TRBD1 (6 bases). CDR1 is MGHRA and CDR2 is YSYEKL in the germline V gene. The CDR3 totals 16 residues. Trimming took 0 bases from V and 7 from J, leaving 19 bases between them. The CDR3 region is CASSQERSSGHLEQYF. CDR3 DNA sequence: TGCGCCAGCAGCCAAGAACGGAGTTCGGGACACCTTGAGCAGTACTTC.

This clone was detected only once. The rearrangement uses TRBV9 and TRBJ2-5; a weak D match, TRBD1 (5 bases). This CDR3 has 17 residues. Germline CDR1 and CDR2: SGDLS and YYNGEE. Trimming stripped 4 bases from V and 2 bases from J, with 21 bases between. The CDR3 loop is CASSPPEGVGRQETQYF. The CDR3 DNA sequence: TGTGCCAGCAGCCCTCCCGAAGGGGTAGGGCGGCAAGAGACCCAGTACTTC.

The V gene is TRBV6-5, the J gene TRBJ1-1; 7 bases are shared with TRBD1. CDR1 and CDR2 from the germline V gene are MNHEY and SVGAGI. V shed 5 bases, J shed 6 bases, and the junction held 6 bases outside the gene matches. The CDR3 length is 13 residues. CDR3 residues: CASSPTGYAEAFF. CDR3 in DNA: TGTGCCAGCAGTCCGACAGGGTACGCTGAAGCTTTCTTT.

The V and J genes are TRBV14 and TRBJ1-1; no clear D gene. Trimming pared 1 base from V and 4 bases from J, leaving 7 bases between. The CDR3 runs to 13 residues. Germline V gene lookup returns CDR1 SGHDN and CDR2 FVKESK. The CDR3 region is CASSQGYTTEAFF. CDR3 DNA: TGTGCCAGCAGCCAAGGATACACCACTGAAGCTTTCTTT.

This clone was observed a few times. This rearrangement joins TRBV7-2 to TRBJ2-4, with D maybe TRBD2 (5 bases). V was pared by 2 bases and J by 7 bases, with 15 bases between. The CDR3 spans 15 residues. Germline CDR1 is SGHTA and CDR2 is FQGNSA. In nucleotides, the CDR3 is TGTGCCAGCAGCTTATCGCCTTCATCGGGGAACATTCAGTACTTC. Amino acids: CASSLSPSSGNIQYF. The whole variable domain, filled in from reference TRBV7-2 and TRBJ2-4, reads GAGVSQSPSNKVTEKGKDVELRCDPISGHTALYWYRQSLGQGLEFLIYFQGNSAPDKSGLPSDRFSAERTGGSVSTLTIQRTQQEDSAVYLCASSLSPSSGNIQYFGAGTRLSVL.

The rearrangement links TRBV27 to TRBJ1-3; D gene ambiguous. This CDR3 comprises 15 residues. CDR1 is MNHEY and CDR2 is SMNVEV in the germline V gene (reference sequence). The V gene lost 2 bases and the J gene lost 2 bases, with 10 bases spanning the gap. The CDR3 loop reads CASSLVGGTGNTIYF. In DNA form, the CDR3 reads TGTGCCAGCAGTTTAGTAGGAGGGACTGGAAACACCATATATTTT.

This clone rates as medium-sized. The genes are TRBV25-1 and TRBJ1-1; maybe TRBD1 (6 bases). From germline, CDR1 is MGHDK and CDR2 SYGVNS. With 10 bases removed from V and 0 bases from J, the gap between germline ends came to 6 bases. The CDR3 has 11 residues. CDR3 nucleotide sequence: TGTGCCACAGGGGTGAACACTGAAGCTTTCTTT. Translation gives CATGVNTEAFF.

The J gene is TRBJ2-7, the V gene TRBV5-4, with D perhaps TRBD1 (6 bases). Trimming pared 4 bases from V and 4 bases from J, leaving 15 bases between. CDR3 length equals 14 residues. Germline CDR1 SGHNT, CDR2 YYREEE (reference sequence). The CDR3 bases are TGTGCCAGCAGCCCCCCGGGACACCGGTACGAGCAGTACTTC. Translated, it gives CASSPPGHRYEQYF.

This sequence joins TRBV28 and TRBJ2-7; TRBD1 might be the D (5 bases). V was cut by 2 bases and J by 4 bases, with 12 bases left in between. Germline lookup yields CDR1 MDHEN and CDR2 SYDVKM. The CDR3 consists of 14 residues. The CDR3 nucleotides are TGTGCCAGCAGTTTAAACAGGAATGGTTACGAGCAGTACTTC. Protein: CASSLNRNGYEQYF.

The chain is built from TRBV13 and TRBJ2-2, with D hard to call. This CDR3 has 14 amino acids. The V end lost 4 bases, the J end lost 4 bases, and 10 bases lay between the germline ends. The germline gives CDR1 PRHDT, CDR2 FYEKMQ (reference sequence). The CDR3 loop reads CASSSPPGTGELFF. CDR3 bases: TGTGCCAGCAGCTCCCCTCCGGGCACCGGGGAGCTGTTTTTT.

A word on this clone: Its ends do not fully match the called genes, so a read error is possible. The sample holds other DNA sequences that translate to the same CDR3. The chain joins TRBV5-1 to TRBJ1-1; 8 bases fit TRBD1. CDR1 SGHRS and CDR2 YFSETQ come from the germline V gene. The CDR3 consists of 13 residues. DNA of the CDR3: TGCGCCAGCAGCTTGTCAGGGGGCACTGAGGCTTTCTTT. Its translation: CASSLSGGTEAFF.

This clone has only a few counts. The chain is built from TRBV27 and TRBJ1-5, with TRBD1 matching over 9 bases. This CDR3 region has 13 residues. Germline V gene lookup returns CDR1 MNHEY and CDR2 SMNVEV (reference sequence). With V trimmed by 4 bases and J by 7 bases, 2 bases remained unmatched. CDR3 loop: CASSWDRAQPQHF. The CDR3, as DNA: TGTGCCAGCAGTTGGGACAGGGCCCAGCCCCAGCATTTT.

This clone has just a few counts. The V gene is TRBV27, the J gene TRBJ1-4; D might be TRBD1 (5 bases). The V and J ends lost 2 bases and 12 bases respectively, with 16 bases between them. The germline gives CDR1 MNHEY, CDR2 SMNVEV (reference sequence). CDR3 length equals 14 residues. CDR3 DNA: TGTGCCAGCAGTTTAAGGGCGGGGACTCAGGAACTGTTTTTT. Residues: CASSLRAGTQELFF.

The rearrangement joins TRBV19 to TRBJ1-5; D is unclear. The germline CDR1 and CDR2 sequences are LNHDA and SQIVND (reference sequence). Trimming removed 4 bases from V and 0 bases from J, with 7 bases in between. The CDR3 covers 14 residues. The CDR3 region has the DNA TGTGCCAGTAGTAGCGTCTATAGCAATCAGCCCCAGCATTTT. Translation gives CASSSVYSNQPQHF.

The chain combines TRBV6-1 with TRBJ2-7; the D gene is possibly TRBD1 (5 bases). Trimming pared 3 bases from V and 1 base from J, leaving 13 bases between. From germline, CDR1 is MNHNS and CDR2 SASEGT. CDR3 size: 15 residues. The CDR3 DNA reads TGTGCCAGCAGTGAGCTCCGGACATCATCCTACGAGCAGTACTTC. Translating it yields CASSELRTSSYEQYF.

This clone was seen a few times. The chain carries TRBV4-1 and TRBJ1-5; D remains unclear. V was pared by 6 bases and J by 0 bases, with 9 bases between. Germline V lookup: CDR1 MGHRA, CDR2 YSYEKL. The CDR3 consists of 14 residues. CDR3 in amino acids: CASSYGSSNQPQHF. As DNA, the CDR3 is TGCGCCAGCAGTTACGGGTCTAGCAATCAGCCCCAGCATTTT.

The genes are TRBV27 and TRBJ1-1, with TRBD1 identical over 9 bases. Per the germline V gene, CDR1 is MNHEY and CDR2 is SMNVEV (reference sequence). Trimming at V came to 5 bases and at J to 5 bases, leaving 6 bases not matched to a gene. This CDR3 has 14 residues. This CDR3 is CASSPWTGVTEAFF. DNA of the CDR3: TGTGCCAGCAGTCCCTGGACAGGGGTGACTGAAGCTTTCTTT.

The chain recombines TRBV4-2 with TRBJ2-7; 10 bases are shared with TRBD2. Germline assignment: CDR1 LGHNA and CDR2 YNFKEQ. The CDR3 is 16 amino acids. V gave up 0 bases and J gave up 6 bases; unmatched junction bases: 8. The CDR3 DNA is TGTGCCAGCAGCCAAGATCAGGCTAGCGGGAGTCGCGAGCAGTACTTC. It is translated as CASSQDQASGSREQYF.

The genes are TRBV28 and TRBJ2-5; the D is unclear. Deletions cut 8 bases from V and 2 bases from J, with 15 bases between. This CDR3 comprises 14 residues. Germline-derived CDR1 and CDR2 are MDHEN and SYDVKM. The CDR3 sequence: CASGSPGFQETQYF. The CDR3 DNA is TGTGCCAGCGGATCCCCCGGGTTTCAAGAGACCCAGTACTTC.

The chain links TRBV10-2 to TRBJ1-5, with D tentatively TRBD1 (5 bases). There are 15 residues in the CDR3. Looked up from germline, CDR1 is WSHSY and CDR2 is SAAADI. With 5 bases removed from V and 2 bases from J, the gap between germline ends came to 13 bases. As DNA, the CDR3 is TGCGCCAGCAGTAACGGGGGGGTCGGCAATCAGCCCCAGCATTTT. It specifies CASSNGGVGNQPQHF.

As concerns this clone: Other DNA sequences within the sample encode an identical CDR3. The chain has TRBV7-6 and TRBJ1-1; a possible D gene is TRBD1 (5 bases). The length of the CDR3 is 13 residues. Between the trimmed V and J ends, which lost 5 bases and 1 base, there was a span of 8 bases. The V gene's germline CDR1 is SGHVS and CDR2 FNYEAQ. The CDR3 bases are TGTGCCAGCAGCGAACAGGAGAACACTGAAGCTTTCTTT. It yields the protein CASSEQENTEAFF.

A few counts support this clone. This chain connects TRBV28 to TRBJ1-5; no clear D gene. CDR1 and CDR2 (germline): MDHEN, SYDVKM. V lost 2 bases and J 2 bases, leaving 13 bases between the germline ends. The CDR3 length is 16 residues. This CDR3 reads CASSLSPREGNQPQHF. The DNA of the CDR3 is TGTGCCAGCAGTTTAAGTCCTCGGGAGGGCAATCAGCCCCAGCATTTT.

This chain uses TRBV19 with TRBJ1-1, with a tentative D call TRBD1 (6 bases). Germline CDR1 is LNHDA and CDR2 is SQIVND (reference sequence). This CDR3 is built from 14 residues. Trimming removed 0 bases at V and 10 bases at J, with 15 bases between. The CDR3 is CASSIDGRGEAAFF. Written as DNA, the CDR3 is TGTGCCAGTAGTATAGATGGCAGGGGAGAGGCAGCTTTCTTT.

V is TRBV5-1 and J is TRBJ2-7; D not certain. V was trimmed by 3 bases and J by 2 bases, leaving 12 bases between them. The germline V gene has CDR1 SGHRS and CDR2 YFSETQ. The CDR3 sequence is 14 residues long. The CDR3: CASSSEGGTYEQYF. CDR3 DNA: TGCGCCAGCAGCTCAGAAGGCGGTACCTACGAGCAGTACTTC.

The V call is TRBV18, the J call TRBJ2-1; tentative D call: TRBD2 (6 bases). Looked up from germline, CDR1 is KGHSH and CDR2 is LQKENI. V was clipped by 3 bases and J by 8 bases, with 14 bases between them. The CDR3 is made up of 14 amino acids. The CDR3 DNA reads TGTGCCAGCTCACCGTCGACTAGTAGGGATGAGCAGTTCTTC. Residues: CASSPSTSRDEQFF.

V is TRBV10-3 and J is TRBJ1-1; 10 bases line up with TRBD1. Trimming at V came to 3 bases and at J to 3 bases, leaving 4 bases not matched to a gene. The CDR3 contains 15 residues. Germline V gene sequence: CDR1 ENHRY, CDR2 SYGVKD. For the CDR3, the DNA is TGTGCCATCAGTGATCCAGGGACAGGGGACACTGAAGCTTTCTTT. Its translation is CAISDPGTGDTEAFF.

The genes are TRBV28 and TRBJ1-3; 9 positions agree with TRBD1. Germline loops: CDR1 MDHEN, CDR2 SYDVKM. The V gene end was trimmed by 7 bases and the J gene end by 3 bases; junction bases not matched to a gene: 10. The length of the CDR3 is 16 residues. The CDR3 protein is CASTTPGQGLGNTIYF. CDR3 DNA sequence: TGTGCCAGCACTACTCCGGGACAGGGTCTTGGAAACACCATATATTTT. Based on the CDR3 plus reference TRBV28 and TRBJ1-3, the full variable domain is DVKVTQSSRYLVKRTGEKVFLECVQDMDHENMFWYRQDPGLGLRLIYFSYDVKMKEKGDIPEGYSVSREKKERFSLILESASTNQTSMYLCASTTPGQGLGNTIYFGEGSWLTVV.